These T cell receptor beta chains were read from a single sample in a study of cytomegalovirus exposure and HLA in healthy donors. Assay: immunoSEQ multiplex PCR; the TCRdb copy retains only in-frame clones and omits some. The sample carries about 200,000 clones, 55% to 75% recorded once. Sequencing was carried out using PBMCs. These receptors all stem from a man aged 40-49 years in good health and CMV-seropositive. CDR3s include the opening cysteine and the closing phenylalanine or tryptophan. Each record gives: J gene, clone size, D gene, V gene, CDR3 DNA, CDR3 protein. The D gene is left open where the match is weak. Not every row has a clone size; where given, it reads once, few, many or a size class.

TRBJ2-2,once,.,TRBV28,TGTGCCAGCATTTCAGGGAACACCGGGGAGCTGTTTTTT,CASISGNTGELFF
TRBJ2-7,.,.,TRBV19,TGTGCCAGTAGTCCTCAGGCAGGGCCCACCTACGAGCAGTACTTC,CASSPQAGPTYEQYF
TRBJ1-1,.,TRBD1,TRBV27,TGTGCCAGTCATGACAGGGGGGGTACTGAAGCTTTCTTT,CASHDRGGTEAFF
TRBJ2-1,.,.,TRBV6-5,TGTGCCAGCAGTTACCTCTTGAGCGGTCTCTACAATGAGCAGTTCTTC,CASSYLLSGLYNEQFF
TRBJ2-7,.,.,TRBV5-6,TGTGCCAGCAGCTTGGCCGCACGGCGTGATGGGCGCGAGCAGTACTTC,CASSLAARRDGREQYF
TRBJ1-6,.,.,TRBV16,TGTGCCAGCAGCCAGCAGAAAAATTCACCCCTCCACTTT,CASSQQKNSPLHF
TRBJ1-2,few,.,TRBV5-5,TGTGCCAGCAGCCCCCGAGCGGGGGAAGGCTACACCTTC,CASSPRAGEGYTF
TRBJ2-7,.,TRBD1,TRBV5-1,TGCGCCAGCAGCTCCGGGACAGCGTTCTCCTACGAGCAGTACTTC,CASSSGTAFSYEQYF
TRBJ1-2,.,TRBD1,TRBV7-9,TGTTCCAGCAGCTACAGACAGGGGGCTGGAGGCTACACCTTC,CSSSYRQGAGGYTF
TRBJ2-7,.,.,TRBV6-5,TGTGCCAGCACCGAGCGCCCCCAGAGCTCCTACGAGCAGTACTTC,CASTERPQSSYEQYF
TRBJ2-4,.,TRBD2,TRBV18,TGTGCCAGCTCACCGACTAGCGGGGGGGCTGCCAAAAACATTCAGTACTTC,CASSPTSGGAAKNIQYF
TRBJ2-3,.,.,TRBV5-1,TGCGCCAGCAGCTTGGTATCCGGAGCGGTCGGGGATACGCAGTATTTT,CASSLVSGAVGDTQYF
TRBJ2-7,.,.,TRBV6-5,TGTGCCAGCAGCCGCCTTGGAGTTGTGAAGCAGTACTTC,CASSRLGVVKQYF
TRBJ1-3,.,TRBD1,TRBV6-1,TGTGCCAGCAACGGACAGGGCGTAGGCGGCACCATATATTTT,CASNGQGVGGTIYF
TRBJ2-7,.,.,TRBV7-3,TGTGCCAGCAGCTTAATCGAGGGCGGGGAGCAGTACTTC,CASSLIEGGEQYF
TRBJ1-1,.,TRBD1,TRBV10-3,TGTGCCATCAGTAAGGAGGCGGCTTATAAGGGGGGACAGGCCCTCTTTGGGAACACTGAAGCTTTCTTT,CAISKEAAYKGGQALFGNTEAFF
TRBJ2-7,.,.,TRBV23-1,TGCGCCAGCAGTCGGTCCTCGGGAACTTACGAGCAGTACTTC,CASSRSSGTYEQYF
TRBJ1-1,.,TRBD1,TRBV7-9,TGTGCCAGCAGCCGAGGACAGGGGGCGCATACTGAAGCTTTCTTT,CASSRGQGAHTEAFF
TRBJ1-5,few,TRBD1,TRBV7-9,TGTGCCAGCAGCGAGGGACAGGGTAACAATCAGCCCCAGCATTTT,CASSEGQGNNQPQHF
TRBJ1-2,.,.,TRBV5-4,TGTGCCAGCAGCCTCCCGGGGGACTATTACTATGGCTACACCTTC,CASSLPGDYYYGYTF
TRBJ1-1,.,TRBD1,TRBV15,TGTGCCACCAGCTTTTCGACAGGGGACACTGAAGCTTTCTTT,CATSFSTGDTEAFF
TRBJ1-5,.,.,TRBV5-6,TGTGCCAGCAGCTTGGGTGGAGGCGCGGGCAATCAGCCCCAGCATTTT,CASSLGGGAGNQPQHF
TRBJ1-5,.,TRBD1,TRBV7-2,TGTGCCAGCAGCTTAGACCTTGGACAGGGTAGCAATCAGCCCCAGCATTTT,CASSLDLGQGSNQPQHF
TRBJ2-3,.,.,TRBV7-9,TGTGCCAGCAGCCGCCGGAGATCCGACACAGATACGCAGTATTTT,CASSRRRSDTDTQYF
TRBJ1-4,.,TRBD1,TRBV4-3,TGCGCCAGCAGCCGCCTGACAGGGATAGGCGAAAAACTGTTTTTT,CASSRLTGIGEKLFF
TRBJ2-1,.,TRBD2,TRBV6-4,TGTGCCAGCAGTGACTCTAGCGGGGGAGAGCAGTTCTTC,CASSDSSGGEQFF
TRBJ2-5,.,.,TRBV27,TGTGCCAGCAGTTCCCTCTCAGCGAAAGAGACCCAGTACTTC,CASSSLSAKETQYF
TRBJ1-1,once,.,TRBV5-3,TGTGCCAGAAGCCCCCCCGAGGTGAACAGGATTACGAACACTGAAGCTTTCTTT,CARSPPEVNRITNTEAFF
TRBJ1-1,.,TRBD1,TRBV6-1,TGTGCCAGCACCCCCGGACAGGGCTACACTGAAGCTTTCTTT,CASTPGQGYTEAFF
TRBJ1-5,.,TRBD1,TRBV7-9,TGTGCCAGCAGCTTAGTGCCCGGGACAGGGAGCAATCAGCCCCAGCATTTT,CASSLVPGTGSNQPQHF
TRBJ1-2,.,.,TRBV27,TGTGCCAGCAGCTCCCGGGGAGAAGGCTACACCTTC,CASSSRGEGYTF
TRBJ1-5,once,.,TRBV2,TGTGCCAGCAGTGGGGAGGGATTGCAGCCCCAGCATTTT,CASSGEGLQPQHF
TRBJ1-3,few,.,TRBV4-3,TGCGCCAGCAGCCAAAGAGGGCCGGGATCTGGAAACACCATATATTTT,CASSQRGPGSGNTIYF
TRBJ1-1,.,.,TRBV16,TGTGCCAGCAGCCAATCCAGTTACACTGAAGCTTTCTTT,CASSQSSYTEAFF
TRBJ1-1,few,TRBD1,TRBV5-1,TGCGCCAGCAGCTTGTCCGGACAGGGGTTCACTGAAGCTTTCTTT,CASSLSGQGFTEAFF
TRBJ1-5,.,.,TRBV5-1,TGCGCCAGCAGCTTTCGGACTTCGGACCTTAATAGCAATCAGCCCCAGCATTTT,CASSFRTSDLNSNQPQHF
TRBJ1-2,.,.,TRBV10-2,TGCGCCAGCAGCCGTCGTGAGGCCGGGGACTATGGCTACACCTTC,CASSRREAGDYGYTF